This TCR beta chain derives from a study of blood T cells in healthy people across ages. Primers used in a second PCR of roughly 7 to 12 cycles were a sample-barcoded 5' primer and a J-beta primer mix. TCRdb redid the calling of the 5' RACE reads with MiXCR, one entry per CDR3 protein. The table lists around 1,000,000 distinct CDR3 sequences, roughly a quarter of them singletons. These data also featured in a second study, about T cells of mothers and their children. That work contributes: Donation involved three healthy Caucasian mothers and the six children that they had.

This receptor was identified in a girl aged 2-9 years in good health. The specimen sequenced was blood.

CDR3: CASSQDNEGADTQYF. CDR3 DNA sequence: TGCGCCAGCAGCCAAGATAACGAGGGGGCAGATACGCAGTATTTT. The chain recombines TRBV4-3 with TRBJ2-3; possibly TRBD1 for D (6 bases). Germline V gene lookup returns CDR1 LGHNA and CDR2 YSLEER. This CDR3 has 15 residues. V lost 0 bases and J lost 4, with 11 bases in between.